These T cell receptor beta chains were read from a single sample in a study of blood T cell repertoires in COVID-19. Method: immunoSEQ multiplex PCR; TCRdb's copy keeps in-frame clones and lacks some. Of 55,000 to 85,000 clones listed, roughly four fifths are singletons. Sequencing was performed on peripheral blood. These receptors were collected from a woman in her 70s with acute or convalescent COVID-19. Both conserved end residues are part of each CDR3. D genes are given only for firm matches. Clone size is given for some rows only: seen once, a few or many times, or a class if the clone is expanded.

v_gene: TRBV7-9; j_gene: TRBJ1-4; d_gene: -; abundance: -; CDR3nt: TGTGCCAGCAGCTTAGGGGCGGGGGCAACTAATGAAAAACTGTTTTTT; CDR3aa: CASSLGAGATNEKLFF
v_gene: TRBV7-3; j_gene: TRBJ2-2; d_gene: TRBD2; abundance: -; CDR3nt: TGTGCCAGCAGCTTAGTGCAGGCGGGAGGGGACACCGGGGAGCTGTTTTTT; CDR3aa: CASSLVQAGGDTGELFF
v_gene: TRBV6-2/TRBV6-3; j_gene: TRBJ1-2; d_gene: -; abundance: few; CDR3nt: TGTGCCAGCAGTTACGCCGACAGGTTGGGCTACACCTTC; CDR3aa: CASSYADRLGYTF
v_gene: TRBV9; j_gene: TRBJ2-5; d_gene: -; abundance: -; CDR3nt: TGTGCCAGCAGCGCTCGCCCAGGGAACGAGGTAGAGACCCAGTACTTC; CDR3aa: CASSARPGNEVETQYF
v_gene: TRBV24-1; j_gene: TRBJ1-5; d_gene: -; abundance: -; CDR3nt: TGTGCCACCAGTCCCGGGACTTATAGCAATCAGCCCCAGCATTTT; CDR3aa: CATSPGTYSNQPQHF
v_gene: TRBV12-3/TRBV12-4; j_gene: TRBJ2-5; d_gene: -; abundance: -; CDR3nt: TGTGCCAGCAGTTTACGGGAGACCCAGTACTTC; CDR3aa: CASSLRETQYF
v_gene: TRBV5-6; j_gene: TRBJ2-1; d_gene: TRBD2; abundance: -; CDR3nt: TGTGCCAGCAGCCCTCCTCAGCCGGGACTAATCAATGAGCAGTTCTTC; CDR3aa: CASSPPQPGLINEQFF
v_gene: TRBV6-2/TRBV6-3; j_gene: TRBJ1-5; d_gene: -; abundance: -; CDR3nt: TGTGCCAGCAGTTACACACCGGGATCGCTACCTAATCAGCCCCAGCATTTT; CDR3aa: CASSYTPGSLPNQPQHF
v_gene: TRBV7-2; j_gene: TRBJ1-4; d_gene: TRBD1; abundance: -; CDR3nt: TGTGCCAGCAGCTTCGACAGGGGCGCTAATGAAAAACTGTTTTTT; CDR3aa: CASSFDRGANEKLFF
v_gene: TRBV30; j_gene: TRBJ2-1; d_gene: -; abundance: -; CDR3nt: TGTGCCTGGAGTCTTCACGGGAGTACCTACAATGAGCAGTTCTTC; CDR3aa: CAWSLHGSTYNEQFF
v_gene: TRBV10-3; j_gene: TRBJ2-2; d_gene: TRBD2; abundance: few; CDR3nt: TGTGCCACCAAACCTTCTCCCGGGACTAGCGGGGGGACTGGGCGGGAGCTGTTTTTT; CDR3aa: CATKPSPGTSGGTGRELFF
v_gene: TRBV29-1; j_gene: TRBJ1-1; d_gene: -; abundance: -; CDR3nt: TGCAGCGTTGACGGCAGGCAGAACACTGAAGCTTTCTTT; CDR3aa: CSVDGRQNTEAFF
v_gene: TRBV7-9; j_gene: TRBJ2-3; d_gene: TRBD1; abundance: once; CDR3nt: TGTGCCAGCACCGGGACAGCGAGCACAGATACGCAGTATTTT; CDR3aa: CASTGTASTDTQYF
v_gene: TRBV29-1; j_gene: TRBJ2-3; d_gene: TRBD2; abundance: -; CDR3nt: TGCAGCGCCACCCGGGGGGGGACTAGCTCGGATACGCAGTATTTT; CDR3aa: CSATRGGTSSDTQYF
v_gene: TRBV28; j_gene: TRBJ2-7; d_gene: TRBD2; abundance: few; CDR3nt: TGTGCCAGCACCCCCCCGGGACTAGCGGGTTGGTACGAGCAGTACTTC; CDR3aa: CASTPPGLAGWYEQYF
v_gene: TRBV27; j_gene: TRBJ1-2; d_gene: -; abundance: -; CDR3nt: TGTGCCAGCAGTTTAGTGGGGACAACTAGAGGCTACACCTTC; CDR3aa: CASSLVGTTRGYTF
v_gene: TRBV19; j_gene: TRBJ2-2; d_gene: -; abundance: -; CDR3nt: TGTGCCAGTAGACCCGACCGTGACTCCGGGACCGGGGAGCTGTTTTTT; CDR3aa: CASRPDRDSGTGELFF
v_gene: TRBV25-1; j_gene: TRBJ1-1; d_gene: -; abundance: -; CDR3nt: TGTGCCAGCAGTTTAGCGAACACTGAAGCTTTCTTT; CDR3aa: CASSLANTEAFF
v_gene: TRBV7-2; j_gene: TRBJ1-1; d_gene: -; abundance: -; CDR3nt: TGTGCCAGCAGCCTAAGTTTTGCCGGGGTACAAGCTTTCTTT; CDR3aa: CASSLSFAGVQAFF
v_gene: TRBV7-2; j_gene: TRBJ2-3; d_gene: TRBD2; abundance: -; CDR3nt: TGTGCCAGCACCCTGGTGGCGGGAGGGGGCACAGATACGCAGTATTTT; CDR3aa: CASTLVAGGGTDTQYF
v_gene: TRBV6-5; j_gene: TRBJ1-1; d_gene: -; abundance: -; CDR3nt: TGTGCCAGCAGTTATAAGGGGGATACTGAAGCTTTCTTT; CDR3aa: CASSYKGDTEAFF
v_gene: TRBV6-5; j_gene: TRBJ1-3; d_gene: -; abundance: -; CDR3nt: TGTGCCAGCAGCGACCGACAAGGGGTTGACACCATATATTTT; CDR3aa: CASSDRQGVDTIYF